These 16 T cell receptor beta chains came from one sample sequenced in a study of blood T cell repertoires in COVID-19. Profiled with immunoSEQ multiplex PCR; TCRdb holds only in-frame clones, not every one. The table records some 63,000 clones, roughly 78% of them present only once. Sequencing input: peripheral blood. These receptor sequences come from a human donor in a cohort sampled during active COVID-19.

The V call is TRBV11-3, the J call TRBJ1-3; D is uncertain. Germline-derived CDR1 and CDR2 are SGHNT and YENEEA. This CDR3 comprises 15 residues. The V gene lost 6 bases and the J gene lost 0 bases, with 12 bases spanning the gap. The CDR3: CASRPEGLSGNTIYF. As DNA, the CDR3 is TGTGCCAGCAGGCCAGAGGGTCTCTCTGGAAACACCATATATTTT.

This chain's CDR3 is CASSPWLAGNEQFF. In DNA form, the CDR3 reads TGTGCCAGCAGCCCTTGGCTAGCGGGCAATGAGCAGTTCTTC. This chain uses TRBV7-2 with TRBJ2-1, with TRBD2 matching over 8 bases. Germline lookup yields CDR1 SGHTA and CDR2 FQGNSA. Trimming at V came to 5 bases and at J to 6 bases, leaving 6 bases not matched to a gene. The CDR3 covers 14 residues.

The CDR3 DNA sequence: TGTGCCAGCAGCTTCCCGGGGGGGGAGCAGTTCTTC. It codes for CASSFPGGEQFF. The chain carries TRBV7-6 and TRBJ2-1, with 8 bases fitting TRBD2. The CDR3 extends over 12 amino acids. Per the germline V gene, CDR1 is SGHVS and CDR2 is FNYEAQ. Germline trimming cut 3 bases from V and 10 bases from J; bases unmatched to any gene: 2. Filled out from reference TRBV7-6 and TRBJ2-1, the complete variable domain reads GAGVSQSPRYKVTKRGQDVALRCDPISGHVSLYWYRQALGQGPEFLTYFNYEAQQDKSGLPNDRFSAERPEGSISTLTIQRTEQRDSAMYRCASSFPGGEQFFGPGTRLTVL.

The rearrangement uses TRBV5-1 and TRBJ2-7, with D uncertain. CDR1 is SGHRS, CDR2 YFSETQ, per germline. This CDR3 comprises 14 residues. V lost 6 bases and J 5 bases, leaving 18 bases between the germline ends. This CDR3 reads CASTLLRLGDEQYF. In DNA form, the CDR3 reads TGCGCCAGCACACTACTGCGTTTAGGCGACGAGCAGTACTTC.

This chain uses TRBV7-8 with TRBJ2-1; TRBD2 matches at 9 bases. The trim removed 2 bases at V and 5 bases at J, leaving 4 bases unmatched. The germline gives CDR1 SGHVS, CDR2 FQNEAQ. The CDR3 spans 15 residues. The CDR3 reads CASSLYAGGDNEQFF. DNA of the CDR3: TGTGCCAGCAGCTTATACGCGGGAGGGGACAATGAGCAGTTCTTC.

This clone showed up just once. This CDR3 is CASRPPGTGQETQYF. As DNA, the CDR3 is TGTGCCAGCAGGCCTCCCGGGACAGGACAAGAGACCCAGTACTTC. This chain uses TRBV27 with TRBJ2-5; the match to TRBD1 covers 8 bases. There are 15 residues in the CDR3. Trimming removed 6 bases from V and 2 bases from J; junction bases left unmatched: 8. Germline V gives CDR1 MNHEY, CDR2 SMNVEV (reference sequence).

The chain employs TRBV27 and TRBJ2-1; D perhaps matches TRBD1 (5 bases). Per germline, CDR1 MNHEY and CDR2 SMNVEV (reference sequence). Trimming removed 7 bases from V and 8 bases from J, with 12 bases in between. CDR3 size: 12 residues. The DNA of the CDR3 is TGTGCCAGCACCGCTAGGGGTTATGAGCAGTTCTTC. This gives the protein CASTARGYEQFF.

The chain carries TRBV7-9 and TRBJ1-2; tentative D call: TRBD1 (5 bases). The CDR3 length is 14 residues. Between the trimmed V and J ends, which lost 3 bases and 4 bases, there was a span of 12 bases. Germline V gene sequence: CDR1 SEHNR, CDR2 FQNEAQ (reference sequence). The CDR3 loop reads CASSLGARAYGYTF. In DNA, the CDR3 is TGTGCCAGCAGCTTGGGCGCCAGGGCCTATGGCTACACCTTC. Using reference TRBV7-9 and TRBJ1-2 for the parts outside the CDR3, the full variable domain is DTGVSQNPRHKITKRGQNVTFRCDPISEHNRLYWYRQTLGQGPEFLTYFQNEAQLEKSRLLSDRFSAERPKGSFSTLEIQRTEQGDSAMYLCASSLGARAYGYTFGSGTRLTVV.

The V call is TRBV11-2, the J call TRBJ1-1, with D hard to call. This CDR3 region has 12 residues. Germline V CDR1 and CDR2: SGHAT, FQNNGV. V gave up 2 bases and J gave up 8 bases, with 9 bases separating them. This CDR3 reads CASSLSNREAFF. The CDR3 DNA is TGTGCCAGCAGCTTAAGTAACAGAGAAGCTTTCTTT.

V and J are TRBV5-1 and TRBJ1-1; D gene uncertain. This CDR3 has 13 amino acids. CDR1 and CDR2 from the germline V gene are SGHRS and YFSETQ. V was clipped by 1 base and J by 4 bases, with 8 bases between them. The CDR3 spells CASSLSAGTEAFF. The CDR3 bases are TGCGCCAGCAGCTTGTCGGCGGGCACTGAAGCTTTCTTT.

The V call is TRBV7-2, the J call TRBJ1-5; 7 nucleotides align to TRBD1. The CDR3 has 14 residues. Trimming at V came to 2 bases and at J to 9 bases, leaving 7 bases not matched to a gene. The germline V gene has CDR1 SGHTA and CDR2 FQGNSA. Here the CDR3 reads CASSLLGQHLPQHF. The CDR3 nucleotides are TGTGCCAGCAGCTTACTGGGACAGCATTTGCCCCAGCATTTT.

The chain combines TRBV7-2 with TRBJ2-1; the match to TRBD2 covers 9 bases. Germline trimming cut 1 base from V and 6 bases from J; bases unmatched to any gene: 4. This CDR3 is 15 amino acids long. Germline-derived CDR1 and CDR2 are SGHTA and FQGNSA. The CDR3 region is CASSLEAREGNEQFF. The CDR3, as DNA: TGTGCCAGCAGCTTAGAAGCGCGGGAGGGCAATGAGCAGTTCTTC.

The genes are TRBV6-5 and TRBJ1-4, with 10 bases that match TRBD1. CDR3 size: 15 residues. Germline V gives CDR1 MNHEY, CDR2 SVGAGI. With V trimmed by 2 bases and J by 5 bases, 2 bases remained unmatched. The CDR3 coding sequence is TGTGCCAGCAGTTACATGGGACAGGGGAATGAAAAACTGTTTTTT. The encoded protein is CASSYMGQGNEKLFF.

V is TRBV19 and J is TRBJ1-1, with a tentative D call TRBD1 (5 bases). CDR1 is LNHDA and CDR2 is SQIVND in the germline V gene (reference sequence). V lost 5 bases, J lost 3 bases, and 10 bases lay in between. This CDR3 region has 13 residues. The CDR3 sequence: CASSADTHTEAFF. In nucleotides, the CDR3 is TGTGCCAGTAGTGCGGACACCCACACTGAAGCTTTCTTT. Based on the CDR3 plus reference TRBV19 and TRBJ1-1, the full variable domain is DGGITQSPKYLFRKEGQNVTLSCEQNLNHDAMYWYRQDPGQGLRLIYYSQIVNDFQKGDIAEGYSVSREKKESFPLTVTSAQKNPTAFYLCASSADTHTEAFFGQGTRLTVV.

This chain connects TRBV27 to TRBJ2-1; D may be TRBD2 (6 bases). Looked up from germline, CDR1 is MNHEY and CDR2 is SMNVEV (reference sequence). CDR3 length equals 17 residues. Between the trimmed V and J ends, which lost 6 bases and 3 bases, there was a span of 21 bases. The CDR3 nucleotides read TGTGCCAGCAGACCCTCAGACCATAGCGGACGCTACAATGAGCAGTTCTTC. Residues: CASRPSDHSGRYNEQFF.

The CDR3 sequence is CASSLGGREQFF. CDR3 nucleotide sequence: TGTGCCAGTAGTCTCGGGGGGAGAGAGCAGTTCTTC. The chain combines TRBV19 with TRBJ2-1, with 7 bases fitting TRBD2. J gave up 10 bases and V 5 bases, and 5 bases lay outside the gene matches. Per the germline V gene, CDR1 is LNHDA and CDR2 is SQIVND (reference sequence). This CDR3 is 12 amino acids long.